This T cell receptor (beta chain) was recovered during a study of T cell repertoires in cytomegalovirus infection. This CDR3 region has 13 residues. V was cut by 6 bases and J by 3 bases, with 11 bases left in between. In germline, CDR1 is MNHEY, CDR2 SMNVEV (reference sequence). This clonotype has at least ten counts. TCRdb processed the reads anew with MiXCR; each CDR3 protein has one entry. The sample lists about 490,000 distinct CDR3 sequences, over 9% occurring once. The chain is built from TRBV27 and TRBJ1-2, with unresolved D. Source material: PBMCs. The receptor's source is a human donor in good health (CMV status not recorded). Some clones in this sample may be carry-over from other donors' samples. The CDR3 is CASSHHPDYGYTF. CDR3 DNA sequence: TGTGCCAGCAGCCACCACCCGGACTATGGCTACACCTTC.